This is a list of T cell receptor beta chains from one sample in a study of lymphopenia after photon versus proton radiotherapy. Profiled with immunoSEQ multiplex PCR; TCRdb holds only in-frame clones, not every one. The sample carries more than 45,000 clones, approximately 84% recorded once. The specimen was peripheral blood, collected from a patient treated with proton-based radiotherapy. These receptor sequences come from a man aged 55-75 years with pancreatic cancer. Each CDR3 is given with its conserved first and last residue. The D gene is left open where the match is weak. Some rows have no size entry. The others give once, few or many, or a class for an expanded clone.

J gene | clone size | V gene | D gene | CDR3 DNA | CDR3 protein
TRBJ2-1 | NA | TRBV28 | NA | TGTGCCAGCAGCCTACGGTACAATGAGCAGTTCTTC | CASSLRYNEQFF
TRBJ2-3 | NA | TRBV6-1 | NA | TGTGCCAGCAGTGATAGTACAGGACTAACGCAGTATTTT | CASSDSTGLTQYF
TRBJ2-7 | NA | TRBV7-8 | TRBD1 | TGTGCCAGCAGCTCTCCGGGACAGGGCCCCTTCTGGATTTCCTACGAGCAGTACTTC | CASSSPGQGPFWISYEQYF
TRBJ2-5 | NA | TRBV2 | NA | TGTGCCAGCACCGTTGGGGAGACCCAGTACTTC | CASTVGETQYF
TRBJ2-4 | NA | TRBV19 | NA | TGTGCCGTGTCATTGGGGGGAAACATTCAGTACTTC | CAVSLGGNIQYF
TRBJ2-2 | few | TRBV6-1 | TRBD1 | TGTGCCAGCAGTGAACCGGGGGACAGGGGGTGGATTGGGACCGGGGAGCTGTTTTTT | CASSEPGDRGWIGTGELFF
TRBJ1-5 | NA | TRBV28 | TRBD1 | TGTGCCAGCAGTACGACAGGGAACAATCAGCCCCAGCATTTT | CASSTTGNNQPQHF
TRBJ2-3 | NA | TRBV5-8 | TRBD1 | TGTGCCAGCAGCACCCGACAGGGGAGCACAGATACGCAGTATTTT | CASSTRQGSTDTQYF
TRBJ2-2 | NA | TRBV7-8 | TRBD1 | TGTGCCAGCAGCCACGACAGGGGGCAAACCGGGGAGCTGTTTTTT | CASSHDRGQTGELFF
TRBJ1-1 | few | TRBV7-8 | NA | TGTGCCAGCAGCTTATTGCCCCGACAGTCAAACACTGAAGCTTTCTTT | CASSLLPRQSNTEAFF
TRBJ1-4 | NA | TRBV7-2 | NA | TGTGCCAGCAGCTTTTCGGGACAACCTTATGAAAAACTGTTTTTT | CASSFSGQPYEKLFF
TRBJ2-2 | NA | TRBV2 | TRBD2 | TGTGCCAGCAGAGATGGACTAGCGGGCACCGGGGAGCTGTTTTTT | CASRDGLAGTGELFF
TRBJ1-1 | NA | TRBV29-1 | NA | TGCAGCGTTGCGGATATGGTCACTGAAGCTTTCTTT | CSVADMVTEAFF
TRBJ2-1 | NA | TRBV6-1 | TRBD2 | TGTGCCAGCAGTGGACCCCTGGGAGCGGGAGGGTTAAATGAGCAGTTCTTC | CASSGPLGAGGLNEQFF